This T cell receptor (beta chain) stems from a study of blood T cell repertoires in COVID-19. Across the whole study: From T cells, B-cell-depleted T cells, or PBMCs came the material, which was cDNA or gDNA.

Germline CDR1 and CDR2: LGHDT and YNNKEL (reference sequence). With 3 bases clipped from V and 0 bases from J, the junction kept 3 bases outside the gene matches. The CDR3 length is 15 residues. Per the original methods: Reference gene primer amplification gave estimated nucleated cell counts. TCRdb's copy holds only in-frame clones and misses some; the assay was immunoSEQ multiplex PCR. Clonal size and the V and J genes are those of that table, whereas D and trimming came from the DNA. The repertoire includes roughly 500,000 clones, 89% of them detected once, and around 0.9% sits in the top ten. Material for sequencing was peripheral blood. This clonotype was obtained from a man younger than 30 with COVID-19, enrolled during active disease. The V gene is TRBV3-1 (or the pseudogene TRBV3-2), the J gene TRBJ1-2, with 8 bases lining up with TRBD1. The CDR3 DNA reads TGTGCCAGCAGCCACCTGGACAGGGCTAACTATGGCTACACCTTC. Its translation is CASSHLDRANYGYTF.